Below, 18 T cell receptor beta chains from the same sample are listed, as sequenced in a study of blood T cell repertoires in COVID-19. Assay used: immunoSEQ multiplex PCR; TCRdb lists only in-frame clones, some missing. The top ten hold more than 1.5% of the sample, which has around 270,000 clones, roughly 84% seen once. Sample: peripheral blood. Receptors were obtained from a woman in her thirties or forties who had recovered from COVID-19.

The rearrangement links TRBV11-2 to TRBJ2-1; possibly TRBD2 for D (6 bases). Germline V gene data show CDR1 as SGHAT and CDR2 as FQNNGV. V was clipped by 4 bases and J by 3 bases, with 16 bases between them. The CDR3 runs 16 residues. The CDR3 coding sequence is TGTGCCAGCAGCTCCTCCCGGGGGACGGGCTACAATGAGCAGTTCTTC. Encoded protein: CASSSSRGTGYNEQFF.

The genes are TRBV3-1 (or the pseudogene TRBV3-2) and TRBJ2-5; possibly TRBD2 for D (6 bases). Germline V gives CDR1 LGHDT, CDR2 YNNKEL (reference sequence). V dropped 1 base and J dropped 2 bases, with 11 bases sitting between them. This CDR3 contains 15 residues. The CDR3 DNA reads TGTGCCAGCAGCCAAGCGCGGGGCCTACAAGAGACCCAGTACTTC. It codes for CASSQARGLQETQYF.

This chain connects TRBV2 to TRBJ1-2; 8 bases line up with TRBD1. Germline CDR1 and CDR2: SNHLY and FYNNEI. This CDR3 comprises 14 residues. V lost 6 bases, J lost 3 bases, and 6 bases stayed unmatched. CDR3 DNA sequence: TGTGCCAGCAGCGCAGGGGGCGCCTACTATGGCTACACCTTC. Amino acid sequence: CASSAGGAYYGYTF.

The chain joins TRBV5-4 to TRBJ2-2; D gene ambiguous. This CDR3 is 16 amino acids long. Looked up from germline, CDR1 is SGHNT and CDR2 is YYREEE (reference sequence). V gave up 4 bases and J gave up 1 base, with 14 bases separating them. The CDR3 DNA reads TGTGCCAGCAGCCACCAGACACTTATGAACACCGGGGAGCTGTTTTTT. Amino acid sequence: CASSHQTLMNTGELFF.

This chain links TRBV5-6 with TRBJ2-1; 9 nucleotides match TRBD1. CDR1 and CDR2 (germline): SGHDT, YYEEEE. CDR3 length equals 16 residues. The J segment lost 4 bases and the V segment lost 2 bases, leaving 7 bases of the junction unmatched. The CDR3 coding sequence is TGTGCCAGCAGCTTTTCCGGGACAGGGCTTTACAATGAGCAGTTCTTC. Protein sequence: CASSFSGTGLYNEQFF. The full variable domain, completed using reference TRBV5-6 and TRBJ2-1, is DAGVTQSPTHLIKTRGQQVTLRCSPKSGHDTVSWYQQALGQGPQFIFQYYEEEERQRGNFPDRFSGHQFPNYSSELNVNALLLGDSALYLCASSFSGTGLYNEQFFGPGTRLTVL.

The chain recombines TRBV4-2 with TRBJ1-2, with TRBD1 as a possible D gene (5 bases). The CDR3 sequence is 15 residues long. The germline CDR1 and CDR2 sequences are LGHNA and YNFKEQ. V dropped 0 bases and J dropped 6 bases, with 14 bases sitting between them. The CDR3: CASSQEFGGHNGYTF. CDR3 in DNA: TGTGCCAGCAGCCAAGAATTCGGGGGTCATAATGGCTACACCTTC.

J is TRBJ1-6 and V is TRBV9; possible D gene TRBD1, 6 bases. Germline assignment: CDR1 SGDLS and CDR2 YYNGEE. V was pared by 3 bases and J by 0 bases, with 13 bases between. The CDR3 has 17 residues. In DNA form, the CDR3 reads TGTGCCAGCAGCGAGGGGGGGGAGGTCTCCTATAATTCACCCCTCCACTTT. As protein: CASSEGGEVSYNSPLHF.

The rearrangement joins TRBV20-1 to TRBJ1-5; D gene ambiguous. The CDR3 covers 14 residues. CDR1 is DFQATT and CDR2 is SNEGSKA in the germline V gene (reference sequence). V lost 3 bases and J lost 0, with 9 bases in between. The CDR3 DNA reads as TGCAGTGCTAGTGCGGGGAATAGCAATCAGCCCCAGCATTTT. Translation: CSASAGNSNQPQHF.

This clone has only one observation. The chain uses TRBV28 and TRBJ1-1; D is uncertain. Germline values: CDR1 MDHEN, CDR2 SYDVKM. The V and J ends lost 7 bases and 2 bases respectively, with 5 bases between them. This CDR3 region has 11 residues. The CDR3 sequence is CASTGNTEAFF. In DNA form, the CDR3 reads TGTGCCAGCACGGGTAACACTGAAGCTTTCTTT.

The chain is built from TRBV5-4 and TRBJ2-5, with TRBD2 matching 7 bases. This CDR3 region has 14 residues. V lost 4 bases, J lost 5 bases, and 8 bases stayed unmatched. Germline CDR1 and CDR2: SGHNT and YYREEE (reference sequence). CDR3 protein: CASSAKMGGETQYF. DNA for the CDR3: TGTGCCAGCAGCGCGAAGATGGGAGGGGAGACCCAGTACTTC.

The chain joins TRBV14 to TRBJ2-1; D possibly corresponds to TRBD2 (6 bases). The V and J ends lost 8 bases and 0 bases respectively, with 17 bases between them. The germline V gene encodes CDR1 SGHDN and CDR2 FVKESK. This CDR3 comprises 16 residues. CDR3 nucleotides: TGTGCCAGCGGCTCACGGGGGAACAGCTCCTACAATGAGCAGTTCTTC. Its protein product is CASGSRGNSSYNEQFF.

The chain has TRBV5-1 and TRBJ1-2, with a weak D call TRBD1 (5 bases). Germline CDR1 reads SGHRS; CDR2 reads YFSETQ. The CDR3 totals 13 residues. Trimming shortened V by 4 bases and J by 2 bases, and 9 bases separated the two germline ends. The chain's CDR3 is CASSPAGNYGYTF. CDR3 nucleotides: TGCGCCAGCAGCCCGGCAGGGAACTATGGCTACACCTTC.

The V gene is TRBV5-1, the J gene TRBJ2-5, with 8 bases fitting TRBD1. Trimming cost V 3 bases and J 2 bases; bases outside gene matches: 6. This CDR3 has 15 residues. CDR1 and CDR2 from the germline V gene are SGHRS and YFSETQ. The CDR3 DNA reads TGCGCCAGCAGCTCGCCCGACAGGGGACAAGAGACCCAGTACTTC. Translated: CASSSPDRGQETQYF.

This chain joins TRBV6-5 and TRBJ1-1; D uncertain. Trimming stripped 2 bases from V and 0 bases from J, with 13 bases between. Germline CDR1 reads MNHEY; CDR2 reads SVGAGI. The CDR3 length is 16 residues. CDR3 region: CASSYRETVMNTEAFF. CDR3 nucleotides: TGTGCCAGCAGTTACCGAGAGACTGTTATGAACACTGAAGCTTTCTTT.

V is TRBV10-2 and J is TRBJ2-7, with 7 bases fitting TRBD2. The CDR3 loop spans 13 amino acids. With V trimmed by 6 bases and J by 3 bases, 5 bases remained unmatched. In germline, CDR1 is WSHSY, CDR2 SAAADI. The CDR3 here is CASRGGRGYEQYF. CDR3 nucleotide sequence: TGCGCCAGCAGGGGTGGGAGGGGCTACGAGCAGTACTTC.

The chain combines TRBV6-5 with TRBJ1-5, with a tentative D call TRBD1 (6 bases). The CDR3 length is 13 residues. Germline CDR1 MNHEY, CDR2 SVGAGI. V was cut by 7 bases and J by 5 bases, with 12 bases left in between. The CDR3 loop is CASNLQGDQPQHF. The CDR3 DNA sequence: TGTGCCAGCAACCTACAGGGCGATCAGCCCCAGCATTTT.

The CDR3 region is CATSSDREDTQYF. CDR3 nucleotides: TGTGCCACCAGCTCGGACAGGGAGGATACGCAGTATTTT. This chain links TRBV15 with TRBJ2-3; 8 nucleotides agree with TRBD1. Germline V gene data show CDR1 as LNHNV and CDR2 as YYDKDF (reference sequence). This CDR3 is built from 13 residues. V dropped 5 bases and J dropped 6; count of bases not matched to a gene: 4.

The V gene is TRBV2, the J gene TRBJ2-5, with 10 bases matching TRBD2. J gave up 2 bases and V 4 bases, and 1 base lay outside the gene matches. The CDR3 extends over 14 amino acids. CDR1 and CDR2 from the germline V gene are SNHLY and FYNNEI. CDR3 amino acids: CASSGSGGQETQYF. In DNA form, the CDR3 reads TGTGCCAGCAGTGGTAGCGGGGGGCAAGAGACCCAGTACTTC.